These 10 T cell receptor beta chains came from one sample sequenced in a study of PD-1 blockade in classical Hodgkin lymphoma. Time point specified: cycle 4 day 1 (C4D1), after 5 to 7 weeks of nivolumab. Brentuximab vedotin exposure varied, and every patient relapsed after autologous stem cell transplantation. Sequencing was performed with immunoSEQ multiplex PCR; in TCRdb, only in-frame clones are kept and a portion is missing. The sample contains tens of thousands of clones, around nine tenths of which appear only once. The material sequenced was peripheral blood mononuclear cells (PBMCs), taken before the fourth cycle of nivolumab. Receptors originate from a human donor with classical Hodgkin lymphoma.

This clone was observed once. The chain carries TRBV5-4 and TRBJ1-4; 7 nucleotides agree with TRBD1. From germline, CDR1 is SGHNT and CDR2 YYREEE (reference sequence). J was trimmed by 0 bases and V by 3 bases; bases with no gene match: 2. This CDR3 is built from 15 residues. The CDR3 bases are TGTGCCAGCAGCTCAGGGGGATCAACTAATGAAAAACTGTTTTTT. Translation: CASSSGGSTNEKLFF.

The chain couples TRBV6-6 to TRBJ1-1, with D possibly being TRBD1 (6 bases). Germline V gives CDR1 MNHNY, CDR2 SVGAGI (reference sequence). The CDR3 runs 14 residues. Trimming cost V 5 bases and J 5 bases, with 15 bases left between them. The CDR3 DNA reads TGTGCCAGCAGTAAGACAAGGGGGGAAACTGAAGCTTTCTTT. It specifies CASSKTRGETEAFF.

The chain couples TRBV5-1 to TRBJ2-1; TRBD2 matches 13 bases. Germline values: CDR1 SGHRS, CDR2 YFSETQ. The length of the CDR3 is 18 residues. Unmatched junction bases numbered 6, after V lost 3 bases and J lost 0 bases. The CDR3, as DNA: TGCGCCAGCAGCTCCGGGACTAGCGGGGCTATCTCCTACAATGAGCAGTTCTTC. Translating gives CASSSGTSGAISYNEQFF.

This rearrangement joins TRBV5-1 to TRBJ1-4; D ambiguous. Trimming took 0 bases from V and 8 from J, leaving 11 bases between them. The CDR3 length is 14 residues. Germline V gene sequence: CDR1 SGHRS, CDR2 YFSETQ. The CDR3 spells CASSLVLGREKLFF. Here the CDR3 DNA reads TGCGCCAGCAGCTTGGTTCTGGGGAGAGAAAAACTGTTTTTT.

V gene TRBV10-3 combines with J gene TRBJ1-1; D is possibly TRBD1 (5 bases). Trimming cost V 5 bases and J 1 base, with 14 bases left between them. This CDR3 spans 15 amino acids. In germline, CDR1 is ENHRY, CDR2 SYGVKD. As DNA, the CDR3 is TGTGCCATCAGTTACCCGGGGCTAGGGAACACTGAAGCTTTCTTT. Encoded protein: CAISYPGLGNTEAFF.

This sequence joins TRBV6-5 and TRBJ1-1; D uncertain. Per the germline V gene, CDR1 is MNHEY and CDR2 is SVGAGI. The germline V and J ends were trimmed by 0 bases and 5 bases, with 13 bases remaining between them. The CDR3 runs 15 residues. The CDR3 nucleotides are TGTGCCAGCAGTTACTCGAGGGAAGTGGGTACTGAAGCTTTCTTT. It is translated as CASSYSREVGTEAFF.

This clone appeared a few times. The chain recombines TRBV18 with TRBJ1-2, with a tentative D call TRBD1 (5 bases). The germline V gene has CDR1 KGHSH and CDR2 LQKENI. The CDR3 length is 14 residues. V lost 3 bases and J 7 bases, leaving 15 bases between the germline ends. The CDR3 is CASSPSQGPRGYTF. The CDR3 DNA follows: TGTGCCAGCTCACCCTCTCAGGGTCCCCGTGGCTACACCTTC. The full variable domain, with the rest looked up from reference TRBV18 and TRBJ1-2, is NAGVMQNPRHLVRRRGQEARLRCSPMKGHSHVYWYRQLPEEGLKFMVYLQKENIIDESGMPKERFSAEFPKEGPSILRIQQVVRGDSAAYFCASSPSQGPRGYTFGSGTRLTVV.

This CDR3 is CASSNRGEKLFF. The CDR3 nucleotides read TGTGCCAGCAGCAACAGGGGCGAAAAACTGTTTTTT. The chain combines TRBV5-6 with TRBJ1-4, with 7 nucleotides matching TRBD1. The length of the CDR3 is 12 residues. In germline, CDR1 is SGHDT, CDR2 YYEEEE. Trimming at V came to 4 bases and at J to 8 bases, leaving 2 bases not matched to a gene.

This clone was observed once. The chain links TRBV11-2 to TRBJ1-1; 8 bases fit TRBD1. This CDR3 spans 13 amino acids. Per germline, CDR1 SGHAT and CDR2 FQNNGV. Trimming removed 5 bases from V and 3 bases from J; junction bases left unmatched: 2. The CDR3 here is CASSNRGDTEAFF. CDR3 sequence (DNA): TGTGCCAGCAGCAACAGGGGGGACACTGAAGCTTTCTTT.

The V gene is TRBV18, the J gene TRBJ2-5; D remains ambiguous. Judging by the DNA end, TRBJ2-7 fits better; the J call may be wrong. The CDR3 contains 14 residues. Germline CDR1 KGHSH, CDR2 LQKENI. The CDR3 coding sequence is TGTGCCAGCTCACCAAGGTCACAGACCTACGAGCAGTACTTC. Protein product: CASSPRSQTYEQYF.